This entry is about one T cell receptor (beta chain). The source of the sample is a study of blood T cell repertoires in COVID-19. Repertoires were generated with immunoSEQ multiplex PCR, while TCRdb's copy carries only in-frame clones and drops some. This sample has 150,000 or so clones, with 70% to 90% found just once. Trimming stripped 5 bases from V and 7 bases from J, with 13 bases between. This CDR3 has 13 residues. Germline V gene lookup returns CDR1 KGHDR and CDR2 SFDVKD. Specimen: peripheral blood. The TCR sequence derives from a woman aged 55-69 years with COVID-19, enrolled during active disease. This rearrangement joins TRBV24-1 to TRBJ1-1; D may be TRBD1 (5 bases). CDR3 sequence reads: CATSGPLQGEAFF. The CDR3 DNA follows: TGTGCCACCAGTGGCCCCCTCCAGGGTGAAGCTTTCTTT.